In this sample, the clone carrying this TCR beta chain turned up many times. Its target is not known. The V end was cut by 0 bases, the J end by 5 bases, with 5 bases between. Germline assignment: CDR1 MNHEY and CDR2 SVGEGT. This CDR3 comprises 12 residues. This sample was included in a study of T-cell reconstitution after alpha-beta-depleted transplantation in children. Library preparation (for TCRbeta) was performed with unique molecular identifiers. TCRdb independently ran MiXCR on the PCR reads; one entry per CDR3 protein. The profile shows almost 250,000 distinct CDR3 sequences, more than 20% of them singletons. Whole-study findings and limits: T-cell counts and diversity at one year following transplant were attributed mainly to newly produced T cells.

V usage is TRBV6-2 or TRBV6-3 and J usage is TRBJ2-7; D gene ambiguous. Source: PBMCs, taken before TCRalphabeta/CD19-depleted stem cell transplant. This receptor was taken from a girl aged 2 to 10 with Fanconi anemia, due to receive a stem cell transplant. In nucleotides, the CDR3 is TGTGCCAGCAGTTACTCGACGGACGAGCAGTACTTC. This gives the protein CASSYSTDEQYF.